This passage covers 24 T cell receptor beta chains from one sample sequenced in a study of shared clonotypes between healthy human individuals. Selected positively for CCR7 and CD45RO-negative, naive CD8 cells excluded terminally differentiated effector memory CD45RA+ cells. Data came from immunoSEQ multiplex PCR; TCRdb stores just in-frame clones and leaves some out. The sample has about 700,000 clones, around 92% seen once. Sequencing input: naive CD8+ T cells sorted from blood. The receptors were gathered from a man aged 25 to 40 in good health.

The chain combines TRBV7-2 with TRBJ2-3; D is uncertain. V was trimmed by 1 base and J by 5 bases, leaving 7 bases between them. The CDR3 covers 13 residues. CDR1 is SGHTA and CDR2 is FQGNSA in the germline V gene. The CDR3 sequence: CASSLVGEDTQYF. DNA for the CDR3: TGTGCCAGCAGCTTAGTTGGTGAAGATACGCAGTATTTT.

The V gene is TRBV9, the J gene TRBJ2-1; D is perhaps TRBD1 (6 bases). Between the trimmed V and J ends, which lost 3 bases and 2 bases, there was a span of 15 bases. CDR1 is SGDLS and CDR2 is YYNGEE in the germline V gene. The CDR3 is made up of 16 amino acids. As DNA, the CDR3 is TGTGCCAGCAGCGCCTTTGACAGGCTCCCCTACAATGAGCAGTTCTTC. It specifies CASSAFDRLPYNEQFF.

The chain is built from TRBV2 and TRBJ1-2; D is undetermined. Germline V lookup: CDR1 SNHLY, CDR2 FYNNEI. Trimming took off 2 bases at V and 3 bases at J, with 10 bases between the two ends. CDR3 length: 14 residues. The CDR3 loop reads CASSELVGDYGYTF. Written as DNA, the CDR3 is TGTGCCAGCAGTGAATTAGTGGGAGACTATGGCTACACCTTC.

The V gene is TRBV19, the J gene TRBJ1-2, with 7 bases that match TRBD1. The J segment lost 8 bases and the V segment lost 2 bases, leaving 11 bases of the junction unmatched. CDR3 size: 15 residues. Germline assignment: CDR1 LNHDA and CDR2 SQIVND (reference sequence). This CDR3 is CASSILAGGGSGYTF. The CDR3 DNA follows: TGTGCCAGTAGTATACTCGCAGGGGGAGGAAGCGGCTACACCTTC.

J is TRBJ1-1 and V is TRBV27, with D maybe TRBD1 (6 bases). This CDR3 contains 14 residues. Germline V gene lookup returns CDR1 MNHEY and CDR2 SMNVEV (reference sequence). V was trimmed by 3 bases and J by 4 bases, leaving 12 bases between them. CDR3 DNA sequence: TGTGCCAGCAGTTTCCCCTCGGGGGCCACTGAAGCTTTCTTT. Its translation: CASSFPSGATEAFF.

This CDR3 is CASSYSGGVRTDTQYF. The CDR3 region has the DNA TGTGCCAGCAGTTACTCGGGGGGCGTCCGCACAGATACGCAGTATTTT. The V and J genes are TRBV6-6 and TRBJ2-3; the D gene could be TRBD1 or TRBD2 (6 bases each). This CDR3 has 16 amino acids. Germline values: CDR1 MNHNY, CDR2 SVGAGI (reference sequence). Trimming took off 0 bases at V and 1 base at J, with 11 bases between the two ends.

In its sample, this clone was seen a few times. This chain uses TRBV29-1 with TRBJ2-1, with D possibly matching TRBD2 (5 bases). Deletions cut 6 bases from V and 15 bases from J, with 18 bases between. CDR3 length: 11 amino acids. CDR1 is SQVTM, CDR2 ANQGSEA, per germline. CDR3 in amino acids: CSVESYNEGFF. The CDR3 nucleotides read TGCAGCGTCGAGAGCTACAATGAGGGGTTCTTC.

The chain links TRBV25-1 to TRBJ2-2, with a weak D call TRBD1 (6 bases). Germline CDR1 and CDR2: MGHDK and SYGVNS. The CDR3 runs to 16 residues. Trimming left V 1 base short and J 7 bases short, with 16 bases between. The CDR3 is CASSESTSQGSGELFF. CDR3 in DNA: TGTGCCAGCAGTGAATCAACCTCACAGGGAAGCGGGGAGCTGTTTTTT.

CDR3 bases: TGCGCCAGCAGCCAAGGGACGGGAGTCGGGTACGAGCAGTACTTC. Protein product: CASSQGTGVGYEQYF. The chain couples TRBV4-1 to TRBJ2-7; possible D gene TRBD2, 6 bases. V shed 1 base and J shed 4 bases, with 14 bases lying between them. The CDR3 totals 15 residues. In germline, CDR1 is MGHRA, CDR2 YSYEKL.

Here the CDR3 reads CASSRSGPRDLDTGELFF. In nucleotides, the CDR3 is TGTGCCAGCAGCCGATCGGGACCAAGAGACTTAGACACCGGGGAGCTGTTTTTT. The gene calls are TRBV7-9 and TRBJ2-2, with D perhaps assigned TRBD1 or TRBD2 (5 bases each). Trimming took off 5 bases at V and 3 bases at J, with 22 bases between the two ends. This CDR3 is 18 amino acids long. In germline, CDR1 is SEHNR, CDR2 FQNEAQ (reference sequence).

This chain joins TRBV27 and TRBJ2-1; 7 bases match TRBD2. Trimming cost V 6 bases and J 5 bases; bases outside gene matches: 7. This CDR3 has 14 residues. Per the germline V gene, CDR1 is MNHEY and CDR2 is SMNVEV (reference sequence). For the CDR3, the DNA is TGTGCCAGCAGAGTTCTCAGCGGGAACAATGAGCAGTTCTTC. As protein: CASRVLSGNNEQFF.

A few counts support this clone. This rearrangement joins TRBV7-9 to TRBJ1-4; 9 positions match TRBD1. The CDR3 totals 16 residues. The junction had 7 bases not matched to a gene; V was cut back by 4 bases and J by 4 bases. Germline V gene data show CDR1 as SEHNR and CDR2 as FQNEAQ (reference sequence). CDR3 residues: CASSSPGQGINEKLFF. CDR3 DNA sequence: TGTGCCAGCAGCTCTCCAGGACAGGGGATTAATGAAAAACTGTTTTTT.

This chain connects TRBV28 to TRBJ2-6; tentatively, D is TRBD1 (5 bases). CDR1 MDHEN and CDR2 SYDVKM come from the germline V gene. CDR3 length: 16 amino acids. V gave up 3 bases and J gave up 2 bases, with 11 bases separating them. The CDR3 region is CASSLIDSPGANVLTF. DNA for the CDR3: TGTGCCAGCAGTTTGATCGACAGCCCTGGGGCCAACGTCCTGACTTTC.

The table lists this clone with a count of one. V usage is TRBV7-9 and J usage is TRBJ2-1, with D perhaps TRBD1 (5 bases). This CDR3 spans 12 amino acids. Germline V gene lookup returns CDR1 SEHNR and CDR2 FQNEAQ (reference sequence). Trimming pared 5 bases from V and 9 bases from J, leaving 11 bases between. The CDR3 bases are TGTGCCAGCAGCACCGGTAGGGGTGAGCAGTTCTTC. It is translated as CASSTGRGEQFF.

This clone appeared a few times. This sequence joins TRBV5-1 and TRBJ2-7; perhaps TRBD2 as D (5 bases). Germline loops: CDR1 SGHRS, CDR2 YFSETQ. The CDR3 runs to 14 residues. The V gene lost 0 bases and the J gene lost 6 bases, with 13 bases spanning the gap. CDR3 sequence: CASSLGRGLAEQYF. CDR3 bases: TGCGCCAGCAGCTTGGGTCGGGGTCTCGCCGAGCAGTACTTC.

The V call is TRBV9, the J call TRBJ1-5, with 8 bases that match TRBD1. Per the germline V gene, CDR1 is SGDLS and CDR2 is YYNGEE. This CDR3 has 13 amino acids. The V gene end was trimmed by 3 bases and the J gene end by 6 bases; junction bases not matched to a gene: 2. The CDR3 loop is CASSDTGGQPQHF. Written as DNA, the CDR3 is TGTGCCAGCAGCGATACAGGGGGTCAGCCCCAGCATTTT.

In the case of this clone: Other DNA sequences in this specimen translate into the identical CDR3. The chain couples TRBV5-1 to TRBJ1-1; weak D call: TRBD1 (6 bases). V was trimmed by 2 bases and J by 3 bases, leaving 17 bases between them. The germline V gene encodes CDR1 SGHRS and CDR2 YFSETQ. The CDR3 has 16 amino acids. In DNA, the CDR3 is TGCGCCAGCAGCTTACGACAAACAGGGTTCTACACTGAAGCTTTCTTT. Protein product: CASSLRQTGFYTEAFF.

In nucleotides, the CDR3 is TGTGCCAGCTCACCAACAGGCGGCGCGGGAGAGACCCAGTACTTC. As protein: CASSPTGGAGETQYF. The chain has TRBV18 and TRBJ2-5, with D perhaps being TRBD1 or TRBD2 (5 bases each). CDR1 and CDR2 (germline): KGHSH, LQKENI. This CDR3 comprises 15 residues. Deletions cut 2 bases from V and 4 bases from J, with 14 bases between.

V and J are TRBV11-2 and TRBJ1-1, with D uncertain. V was pared by 1 base and J by 4 bases, with 10 bases between. Germline V gene data show CDR1 as SGHAT and CDR2 as FQNNGV. This CDR3 spans 14 amino acids. CDR3: CASSLAFGSTEAFF. The CDR3, as DNA: TGTGCCAGCAGCTTAGCCTTCGGAAGCACTGAAGCTTTCTTT.

There are a few counts of this clone. V usage is TRBV4-2 and J usage is TRBJ2-7, with 10 positions matching TRBD2. Germline V lookup: CDR1 LGHNA, CDR2 YNFKEQ. V trimming: 0 bases; J trimming: 0 bases; junction bases outside the gene matches: 2. The CDR3 runs to 16 residues. DNA for the CDR3: TGTGCCAGCAGCCAAGAGGCTAGCGGGGGCTCCTACGAGCAGTACTTC. It translates to CASSQEASGGSYEQYF.

This chain uses TRBV19 with TRBJ2-7, with a weak D call TRBD1 (6 bases). The CDR3 has 13 amino acids. V lost 5 bases and J 4 bases, leaving 12 bases between the germline ends. Germline V gene data show CDR1 as LNHDA and CDR2 as SQIVND (reference sequence). CDR3 coding DNA: TGTGCCAGTAGTCACTATCAGGGGTACGAGCAGTACTTC. Translating gives CASSHYQGYEQYF.

The chain uses TRBV7-6 and TRBJ2-1, with unresolved D. Looked up from germline, CDR1 is SGHVS and CDR2 is FNYEAQ. This CDR3 region has 13 residues. V was trimmed by 0 bases and J by 7 bases, leaving 7 bases between them. As DNA, the CDR3 is TGTGCCAGCAGCTTAGCGATGGTAAATGAGCAGTTCTTC. Amino acids: CASSLAMVNEQFF. Drawing the rest from reference TRBV7-6 and TRBJ2-1, the complete variable domain is GAGVSQSPRYKVTKRGQDVALRCDPISGHVSLYWYRQALGQGPEFLTYFNYEAQQDKSGLPNDRFSAERPEGSISTLTIQRTEQRDSAMYRCASSLAMVNEQFFGPGTRLTVL.

The chain has TRBV25-1 and TRBJ1-3; no reliable D call. Germline V gene data show CDR1 as MGHDK and CDR2 as SYGVNS. This CDR3 comprises 12 residues. V lost 8 bases and J lost 0, with 5 bases in between. The CDR3: CASSPSGNTIYF. The CDR3 nucleotides are TGTGCCAGCTCCCCCTCTGGAAACACCATATATTTT.

This clone was recorded only once. The CDR3 reads CASSPTLSSYNEQFF. In DNA, the CDR3 is TGTGCCAGCAGCCCAACCCTGAGCTCCTACAATGAGCAGTTCTTC. The J gene is TRBJ2-1, the V gene TRBV7-9, with no clear D. This CDR3 region has 15 residues. CDR1 is SEHNR, CDR2 FQNEAQ, per germline (reference sequence). The V end was cut by 5 bases, the J end by 0 bases, with 11 bases between.